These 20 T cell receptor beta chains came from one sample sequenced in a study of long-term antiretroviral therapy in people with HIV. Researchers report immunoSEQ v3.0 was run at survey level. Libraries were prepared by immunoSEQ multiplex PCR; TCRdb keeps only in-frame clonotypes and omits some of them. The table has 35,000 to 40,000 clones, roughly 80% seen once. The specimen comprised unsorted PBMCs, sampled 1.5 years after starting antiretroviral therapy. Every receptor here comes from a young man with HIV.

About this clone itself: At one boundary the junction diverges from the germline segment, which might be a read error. CDR3 sequence: CASSPNLAETQYF. DNA of the CDR3: TGTGCCAGCAGCCCCAACCTAGCAGAAACGCAGTATTTT. The V gene is TRBV5-4, the J gene TRBJ2-3; possibly TRBD2 for D (5 bases). The CDR3 contains 13 residues. Germline CDR1 and CDR2: SGHNT and YYREEE (reference sequence).

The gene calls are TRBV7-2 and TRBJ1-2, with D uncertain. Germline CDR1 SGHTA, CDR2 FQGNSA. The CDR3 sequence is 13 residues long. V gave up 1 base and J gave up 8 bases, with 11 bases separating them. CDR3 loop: CASSLGVGSGYTF. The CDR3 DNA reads TGTGCCAGCAGCTTAGGGGTAGGGAGCGGCTACACCTTC.

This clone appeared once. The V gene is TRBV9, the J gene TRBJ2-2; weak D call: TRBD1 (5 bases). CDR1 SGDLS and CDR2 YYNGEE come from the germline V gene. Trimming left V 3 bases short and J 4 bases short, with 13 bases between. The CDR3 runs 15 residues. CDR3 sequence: CASSATGNPTGELFF. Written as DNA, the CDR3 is TGTGCCAGCAGCGCAACAGGAAATCCCACCGGGGAGCTGTTTTTT.

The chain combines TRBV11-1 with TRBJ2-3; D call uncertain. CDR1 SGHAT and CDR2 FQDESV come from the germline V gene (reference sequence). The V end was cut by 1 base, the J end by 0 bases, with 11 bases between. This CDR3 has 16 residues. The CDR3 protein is CASSLVFRTSTDTQYF. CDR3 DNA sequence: TGTGCCAGCAGCTTAGTCTTTAGAACTAGCACAGATACGCAGTATTTT.

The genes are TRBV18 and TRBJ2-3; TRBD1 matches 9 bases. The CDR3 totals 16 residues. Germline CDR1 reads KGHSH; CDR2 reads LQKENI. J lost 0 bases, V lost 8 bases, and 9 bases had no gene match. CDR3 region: CASQERQGVSTDTQYF. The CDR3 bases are TGTGCCAGCCAAGAACGACAGGGGGTTAGCACAGATACGCAGTATTTT.

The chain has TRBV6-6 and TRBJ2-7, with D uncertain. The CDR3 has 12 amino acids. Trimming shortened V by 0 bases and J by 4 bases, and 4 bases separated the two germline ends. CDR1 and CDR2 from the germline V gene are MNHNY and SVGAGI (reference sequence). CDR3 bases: TGTGCCAGCAGTTACTCAAGTTACGAGCAGTACTTC. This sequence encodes CASSYSSYEQYF.

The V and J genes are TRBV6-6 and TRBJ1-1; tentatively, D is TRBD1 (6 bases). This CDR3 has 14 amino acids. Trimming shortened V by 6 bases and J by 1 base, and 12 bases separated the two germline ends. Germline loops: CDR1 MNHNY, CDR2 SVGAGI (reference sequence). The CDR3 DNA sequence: TGTGCCAGCAGGATTCCAGGGGCGAACACTGAAGCTTTCTTT. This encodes CASRIPGANTEAFF.

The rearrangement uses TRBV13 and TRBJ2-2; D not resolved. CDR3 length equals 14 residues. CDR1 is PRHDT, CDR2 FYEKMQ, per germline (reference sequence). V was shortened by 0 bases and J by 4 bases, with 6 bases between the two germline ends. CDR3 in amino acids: CASSLGVITGELFF. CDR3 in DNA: TGTGCCAGCAGCTTAGGCGTGATCACCGGGGAGCTGTTTTTT.

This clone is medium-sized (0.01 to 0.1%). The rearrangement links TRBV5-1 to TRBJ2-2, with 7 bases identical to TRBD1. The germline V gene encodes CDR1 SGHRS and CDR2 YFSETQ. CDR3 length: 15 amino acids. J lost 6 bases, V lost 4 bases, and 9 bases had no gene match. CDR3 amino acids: CASSPQQGSAGELFF. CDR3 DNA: TGCGCCAGCAGCCCTCAACAGGGGTCGGCCGGGGAGCTGTTTTTT.

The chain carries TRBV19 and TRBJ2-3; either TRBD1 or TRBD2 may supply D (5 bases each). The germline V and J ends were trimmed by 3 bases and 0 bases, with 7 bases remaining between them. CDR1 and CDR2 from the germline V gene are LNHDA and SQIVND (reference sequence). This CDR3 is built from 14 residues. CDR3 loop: CASSMRGSTDTQYF. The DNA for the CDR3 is TGTGCCAGTAGTATGAGGGGTAGCACAGATACGCAGTATTTT.

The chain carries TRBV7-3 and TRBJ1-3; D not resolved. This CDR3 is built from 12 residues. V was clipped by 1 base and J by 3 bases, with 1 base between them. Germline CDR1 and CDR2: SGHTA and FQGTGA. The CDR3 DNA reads TGTGCCAGCAGCTTAAATGGAAACACCATATATTTT. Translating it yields CASSLNGNTIYF.

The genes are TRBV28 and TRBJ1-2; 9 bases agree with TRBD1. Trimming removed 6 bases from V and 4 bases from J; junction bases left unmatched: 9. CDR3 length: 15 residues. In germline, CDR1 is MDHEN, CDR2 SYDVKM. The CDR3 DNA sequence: TGTGCCAGCAGCAACCGGGACAGGGTACTCTATGGCTACACCTTC. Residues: CASSNRDRVLYGYTF.

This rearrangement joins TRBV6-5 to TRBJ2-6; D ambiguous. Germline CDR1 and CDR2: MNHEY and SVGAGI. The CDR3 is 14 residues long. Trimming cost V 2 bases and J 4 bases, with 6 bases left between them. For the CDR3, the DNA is TGTGCCAGCAGTTACCGAGAAGGGGCCAACGTCCTGACTTTC. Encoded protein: CASSYREGANVLTF.

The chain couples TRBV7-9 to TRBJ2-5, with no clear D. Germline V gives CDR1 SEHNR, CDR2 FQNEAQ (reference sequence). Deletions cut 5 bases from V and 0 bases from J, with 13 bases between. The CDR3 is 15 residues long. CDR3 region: CASSPREAYQETQYF. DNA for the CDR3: TGTGCCAGCAGCCCCCGTGAGGCGTACCAAGAGACCCAGTACTTC.

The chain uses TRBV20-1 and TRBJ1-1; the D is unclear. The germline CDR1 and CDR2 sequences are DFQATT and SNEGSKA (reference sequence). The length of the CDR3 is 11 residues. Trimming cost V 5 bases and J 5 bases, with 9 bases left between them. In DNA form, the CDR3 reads TGCAGTGCTGGACCAAGGACTGAAGCTTTCTTT. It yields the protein CSAGPRTEAFF.

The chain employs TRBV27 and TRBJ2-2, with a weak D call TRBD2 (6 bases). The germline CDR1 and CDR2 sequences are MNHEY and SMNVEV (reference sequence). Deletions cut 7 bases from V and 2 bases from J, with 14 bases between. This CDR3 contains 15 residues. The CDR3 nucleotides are TGTGCCAGCACCCCCCGGGGGATTAACACCGGGGAGCTGTTTTTT. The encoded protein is CASTPRGINTGELFF.

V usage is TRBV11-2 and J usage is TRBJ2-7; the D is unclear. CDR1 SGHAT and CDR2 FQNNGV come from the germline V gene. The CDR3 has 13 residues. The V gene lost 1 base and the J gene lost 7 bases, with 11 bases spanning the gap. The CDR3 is CASSLGRASEQYF. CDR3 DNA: TGTGCCAGCAGCTTAGGTCGTGCTAGTGAGCAGTACTTC.

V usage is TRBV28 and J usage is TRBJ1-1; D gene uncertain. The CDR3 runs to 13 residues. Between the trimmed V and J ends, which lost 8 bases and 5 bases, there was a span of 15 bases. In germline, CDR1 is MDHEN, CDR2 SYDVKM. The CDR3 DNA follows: TGTGCCAGCTCCAGTCCTCCGGCGACTGAAGCTTTCTTT. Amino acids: CASSSPPATEAFF.

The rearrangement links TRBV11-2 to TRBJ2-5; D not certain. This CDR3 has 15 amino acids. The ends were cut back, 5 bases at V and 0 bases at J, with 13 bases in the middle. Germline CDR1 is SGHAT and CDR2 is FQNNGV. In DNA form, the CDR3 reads TGTGCCAGCAGCCTATGGGCAGAGAACCAAGAGACCCAGTACTTC. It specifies CASSLWAENQETQYF.

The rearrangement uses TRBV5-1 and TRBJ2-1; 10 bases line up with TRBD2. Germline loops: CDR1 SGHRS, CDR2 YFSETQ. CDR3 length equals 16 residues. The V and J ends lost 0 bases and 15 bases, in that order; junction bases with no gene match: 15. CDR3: CASSLDVRASGRSGFF. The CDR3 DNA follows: TGCGCCAGCAGCTTGGATGTGAGGGCTAGCGGGAGAAGTGGGTTCTTC.